This passage covers 10 T cell receptor beta chains from one sample sequenced in a study of blood T cell repertoires in COVID-19. The method was immunoSEQ multiplex PCR; TCRdb's version includes in-frame clones alone and lacks a portion of them. Of about 60,000 clones listed, around 90% are singletons. The sequencing input was peripheral blood. These receptors all come from a human donor with acute or convalescent COVID-19. The donor label of this sample is uncertain.

V is TRBV2 and J is TRBJ2-7, with D perhaps matching TRBD2 (6 bases). Per the germline V gene, CDR1 is SNHLY and CDR2 is FYNNEI. There are 18 residues in the CDR3. V was pared by 3 bases and J by 0 bases, with 21 bases between. For the CDR3, the DNA is TGTGCCAGCAGTGAGGGACTTTATAGCGCAACAAGCTCCTACGAGCAGTACTTC. It codes for CASSEGLYSATSSYEQYF.

V and J are TRBV12-3 or TRBV12-4 and TRBJ1-3; 11 bases are shared with TRBD1. V lost 6 bases and J lost 8; bases outside the gene matches: 3. The length of the CDR3 is 13 residues. CDR3 region: CASRGTGGDTIYF. DNA for the CDR3: TGTGCCAGCAGGGGGACAGGGGGAGACACCATATATTTT.

This clone was counted a single time. V is TRBV3-1 (or the pseudogene TRBV3-2) and J is TRBJ2-3, with 8 bases identical to TRBD1. This CDR3 is 16 amino acids long. With V trimmed by 4 bases and J by 1 base, 7 bases remained unmatched. Germline assignment: CDR1 LGHDT and CDR2 YNNKEL (reference sequence). DNA for the CDR3: TGTGCCAGCAGCCCCGCGGACAGGGCCGGCACAGATACGCAGTATTTT. Translated, it gives CASSPADRAGTDTQYF.

The chain carries TRBV6-4 and TRBJ2-1; 10 bases are a match to TRBD2. J lost 7 bases, V lost 1 base, and 10 bases had no gene match. The CDR3 spans 17 residues. Germline CDR1 and CDR2: MRHNA and SNTAGT. DNA of the CDR3: TGTGCCAGCAGTGACTGGGCTAGCGGGAGTTTTGTAAATGAGCAGTTCTTC. The encoded protein is CASSDWASGSFVNEQFF.

The chain links TRBV15 to TRBJ1-5, with 9 bases lining up with TRBD1. The ends lost 5 bases at V and 5 bases at J; junction bases unmatched: 4. The germline V gene encodes CDR1 LNHNV and CDR2 YYDKDF (reference sequence). This CDR3 spans 14 amino acids. Written as DNA, the CDR3 is TGTGCCACCAGCCGTGGACAGGGGTATCAGCCCCAGCATTTT. Protein: CATSRGQGYQPQHF.

V gene TRBV3-1 (or the pseudogene TRBV3-2) combines with J gene TRBJ2-7, with 9 bases that match TRBD1. The CDR3 is made up of 13 amino acids. The trim removed 3 bases at V and 7 bases at J, leaving 4 bases unmatched. Germline CDR1 reads LGHDT; CDR2 reads YNNKEL (reference sequence). In nucleotides, the CDR3 is TGTGCCAGCAGCCAGGACAGGGGCGGGGAGCAGTACGTC. Translation gives CASSQDRGGEQYV.

V gene TRBV7-6 combines with J gene TRBJ2-1, with D possibly TRBD2 on 7 matching bases. V dropped 4 bases and J dropped 7 bases, with 20 bases sitting between them. The V gene's germline CDR1 is SGHVS and CDR2 FNYEAQ. CDR3 length equals 16 residues. CDR3 sequence (DNA): TGTGCCAGCAGCTCGTTAGGGGGAGGGCTTACGAATGAGCAGTTCTTC. As protein: CASSSLGGGLTNEQFF.

This clone appeared once. This sequence joins TRBV7-8 and TRBJ2-3; the D gene is possibly TRBD2 (5 bases). Trimming left V 7 bases short and J 2 bases short, with 13 bases between. Per germline, CDR1 SGHVS and CDR2 FQNEAQ. The CDR3 contains 14 residues. The CDR3, as DNA: TGTGCCAGCACCCTCCGGGGTATCACAGATACGCAGTATTTT. This translates into CASTLRGITDTQYF. The whole variable domain, filled in from reference TRBV7-8 and TRBJ2-3, reads GAGVSQSPRYKVAKRGQDVALRCDPISGHVSLFWYQQALGQGPEFLTYFQNEAQLDKSGLPSDRFFAERPEGSVSTLKIQRTQQEDSAVYLCASTLRGITDTQYFGPGTRLTVL.

Note on this clone: The same CDR3 arises from other DNA sequences in this sample as well. V is TRBV19 and J is TRBJ2-3, with a tentative D call TRBD1 (6 bases). The CDR3 totals 14 residues. Germline-derived CDR1 and CDR2 are LNHDA and SQIVND (reference sequence). V lost 3 bases and J 3 bases, leaving 10 bases between the germline ends. DNA for the CDR3: TGTGCCAGTAGTATGGGCCAGGGGACAGATACGCAGTATTTT. Encoded protein: CASSMGQGTDTQYF.

V gene TRBV21-1 combines with J gene TRBJ2-1; whether TRBD2, the table's D call, matches the DNA was not checked. TRBV21-1 is a pseudogene. This CDR3 is 18 amino acids long. The CDR3 region is CASSKYSGASGDDNEQFF. The CDR3 nucleotides are TGTGCCAGCAGCAAATATAGCGGGGCTAGCGGGGACGACAATGAGCAGTTCTTC.